This T cell receptor (beta chain) is from a study of OX40 agonist ivuxolimab in advanced cancers. General observations from the study: Clones of CD4+ and CD8+ blood T cells grew by week 6 at doses of 0.1 to 3.0 mg/kg. More expanded clones were found, on average, in CD8+ than in CD4+ T cells.

Concerning this clone itself: Its matching antigen is unknown.

Between the trimmed V and J ends, which lost 2 bases and 0 bases, there was a span of 9 bases. This CDR3 region has 15 residues. CDR1 KGHSH and CDR2 LQKENI come from the germline V gene. Using immunoSEQ multiplex PCR, the repertoire was profiled, and TCRdb retains in-frame clones only, with some absent. Found here are 35,000 to 40,000 clones, over 75% of them singletons; the top ten hold around 25%. The sequence was obtained from an adult with an advanced solid tumor such as melanoma, head and neck, liver or kidney cancer. Here the sequenced sample was CD4+ or CD8+ T cells sorted from blood, taken in a trial of the OX40 agonist ivuxolimab. This chain joins TRBV18 and TRBJ2-3; no clear D. The CDR3 DNA reads as TGTGCCAGCTCACCATCTGGCGGTAGCACAGATACGCAGTATTTT. It encodes CASSPSGGSTDTQYF.